This TCR beta chain emerged from a study of T cells in Graves' hyperthyroidism and ophthalmopathy. Study-level points and caveats: Blood also contained most expanded thyroid clonotypes above 0.001.

The PBMCs were sourced from fresh peripheral blood (about 9.7 ml). TCR beta CDR3 region amplification was performed from RNA transcripts. First-round RT-PCR with HTBI primers amplified the TCR CDR3 region. TCRdb re-analysed the multiplex PCR reads in MiXCR, keeping a single row per CDR3 protein. The sample has about 710,000 distinct CDR3 sequences, over 15% seen once. This clonotype was recorded a few times. Its antigen is currently unknown. Trimming cost V 1 base and J 4 bases, with 9 bases left between them. Germline CDR1 is SQVTM and CDR2 is ANQGSEA. The CDR3 totals 13 residues. The specimen sequenced was blood. This TCR was recovered from a man between 18 and 35 years old with Graves' hyperthyroidism. The V gene is TRBV29-1, the J gene TRBJ2-3; D possibly corresponds to TRBD1 (7 bases). CDR3 sequence (DNA): TGCAGCGTTGAAGGGAGGGGGCCAGATACGCAGTATTTT. Its protein product is CSVEGRGPDTQYF.